This TCR beta chain was profiled in a study of control samples from healthy donors and cancer patients. Per germline, CDR1 LNHDA and CDR2 SQIVND (reference sequence). This CDR3 region has 16 residues. Trimming cost V 6 bases and J 6 bases; bases outside gene matches: 11. Assay: immunoSEQ multiplex PCR; the TCRdb copy retains only in-frame clones and omits some. The sample comprises fewer than 95,000 clones, roughly nine tenths of which are singletons, and 1.3% rests with the top ten. The sequence derives from a woman aged 45-65 years in good health. The sequenced sample consisted of blood. V is TRBV19 and J is TRBJ2-2, with 9 nucleotides matching TRBD2. CDR3 region: CASRNAVAGDAGELFF. In DNA form, the CDR3 reads TGTGCCAGTAGGAATGCGGTAGCGGGAGATGCCGGGGAGCTGTTTTTT. The full variable domain, with the rest looked up from reference TRBV19 and TRBJ2-2, is DGGITQSPKYLFRKEGQNVTLSCEQNLNHDAMYWYRQDPGQGLRLIYYSQIVNDFQKGDIAEGYSVSREKKESFPLTVTSAQKNPTAFYLCASRNAVAGDAGELFFGEGSRLTVL.